This T cell receptor (beta chain) was found in a study of blood T cell repertoires in COVID-19. Background on the study: PBMCs, B-cell-depleted T cells, or T cells were the source of the cDNA or gDNA that made up the material.

Germline CDR1 is MGHRA and CDR2 is YSYEKL. Trimming at V came to 3 bases and at J to 8 bases, leaving 9 bases not matched to a gene. This CDR3 is 14 amino acids long. The count of this clone is one. Per the study methods: Nucleated cell number was recorded as an estimate derived from reference gene primer amplification. Here immunoSEQ multiplex PCR was the method, and the copy in TCRdb shows in-frame clones only, minus some. The DNA gave D and trimming, while V, J and clone size come from that table. The sample includes roughly 450,000 clones, 80% to 95% of them seen just once. The sequence derives from a man aged 18 to 29 who had recovered from COVID-19. The sample consisted of PBMCs or T cells enriched from blood (not recorded which). V usage is TRBV4-1 and J usage is TRBJ1-1; 7 positions agree with TRBD1. CDR3 nucleotides: TGCGCCAGCAGCCAGCCGCAGGCCAGGGGGGAAGCTTTCTTT. This codes for CASSQPQARGEAFF.